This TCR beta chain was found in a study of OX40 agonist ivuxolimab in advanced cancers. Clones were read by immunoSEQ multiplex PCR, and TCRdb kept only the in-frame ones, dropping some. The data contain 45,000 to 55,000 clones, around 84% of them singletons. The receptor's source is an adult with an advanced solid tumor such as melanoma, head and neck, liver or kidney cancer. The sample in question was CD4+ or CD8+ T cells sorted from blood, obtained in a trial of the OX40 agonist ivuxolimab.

CDR3 coding DNA: TGTGCCAGCAGTGAATCCGGCGGGAATCAGCCCCAGCATTTT. This sequence encodes CASSESGGNQPQHF. The rearrangement joins TRBV25-1 to TRBJ1-5; D not certain. The ends were cut back, 1 base at V and 4 bases at J, with 8 bases in the middle. Germline-derived CDR1 and CDR2 are MGHDK and SYGVNS. The CDR3 runs 14 residues.